This TCR beta chain was profiled in a study of OX40 agonist ivuxolimab in advanced cancers. About the investigation overall: Ivuxolimab was an agonistic, fully human IgG2 monoclonal antibody directed against OX40 (CD134), a costimulatory receptor. A male proportion of roughly 80% and a mean age of 60 years, ranging from roughly 23 to 90, were recorded for the dose-escalation cohort. Three dose-escalation patients achieved partial responses, one with hepatocellular carcinoma and two with cutaneous melanoma. The point of sequencing TCRbeta in the periphery was to test whether ivuxolimab changed TCR sequence diversity and drove clonal T-cell expansion. The paper describes the monotherapy dose-escalation part (N ≈ 52 patients) of the phase I trial of ivuxolimab. Patients were allowed to have had prior anti-PD-1, anti-PD-L1 or anti-CTLA-4 therapy, and approximately 40% of the dose-escalation patients had previously received checkpoint inhibitors. Of the approximately 50 dose-escalation patients, hepatocellular carcinoma was present in approximately 20, melanoma in around 15, renal cell carcinoma in 9 and head and neck cancer in 9. Intravenous ivuxolimab was administered to patients every 2 weeks at six dose levels: 0.01, 0.1, 0.3, 1.5, 3 and 10 mg/kg.

For sequencing of the TCRbeta CDR3 region, genomic DNA was extracted from the sorted cells. The immunoSEQ Assay was used to sequence the TCRbeta CDR3 regions. What TCRdb holds here is the immuneACCESS table cut down to in-frame rearrangements. Part of the clones is not present; checked against another copy, under half of the missing clones reflect an unresolved V gene, and the others are unexplained. Recorded for this sample are 32,000 or so clones; 75% to 85% of them occurred a single time. In total, the top ten clones hold around a fifth of the sample. The trial excluded patients who had a history of autoimmune disease or who were on systemic immunosuppression. Peripheral blood for TCR sequencing was collected from all dose cohorts at baseline, on cycle 4 day 1, and on cycle 7 day 1. The samples were drawn from a first-in-human, open-label, multicenter phase I dose-escalation trial of ivuxolimab. Adults with locally advanced or metastatic melanoma, renal cell carcinoma, hepatocellular carcinoma or head and neck squamous cell carcinoma were enrolled in the trial. Before TCR sequencing, CD4+ T cells and CD8+ T cells from peripheral blood were sorted into separate populations.

This clone was seen only a few times. This receptor's antigen is unknown. Within one base of it there is no much larger clone, and no base qualities were kept. The CDR3 has 15 amino acids, counting the end cysteine and phenylalanine. The retained sequence is limited to the CDR3, 45 bases, with the frame set at the first base. Clipping removes 5 bases from V and 8 bases from J, with 8 as the unmatched junction base count. From a lookup of the germline V gene (reference sequence), CDR1 and CDR2 are MNHEY and SMNVEV. The paper's findings and limits, for the study overall: Which antigens the clonally expanded peripheral T cells were specific for was not determined. Low levels of normalized T-cell clonal expansion were also seen in some patients who did not respond. Clonal expansion of both CD4+ and CD8+ blood T cells was observed from baseline to week 6 at doses 0.1 to 3.0 mg/kg. In the 0.1-3.0 mg/kg groups, partial responders were among the patients with the lowest normalized peripheral clonal expansion, particularly in CD8+ T cells. On average, CD8+ T cells showed more expanded clones than CD4+ T cells after ivuxolimab.

The clonotype was recovered from an adult with an advanced solid tumor such as melanoma, head and neck, liver or kidney cancer. The chain is assembled from TRBV27 and TRBJ2-1; TRBD2 fits 11 bases in the junction. The specimen comprised CD4+ or CD8+ T cells sorted from blood, sampled in a trial of the OX40 agonist ivuxolimab. The DNA sequence is given as TGTGCCAGCAGTCCACTAGCGGGAGTAGGCGATGAGCAGTTCTTC. Its coded protein is CASSPLAGVGDEQFF.